These 15 T cell receptor beta chains share one sample of origin, sequenced in a study of blood T cells in healthy people across ages. Then a second PCR, running roughly 7 to 11 cycles, was carried out with a sample-barcoded 5' primer and a J-beta primer mix. Each CDR3 protein gets one entry after TCRdb re-called the 5' RACE reads with MiXCR. The sample comprises 1.8 million or so distinct CDR3 sequences, about two fifths of which are singletons, and approximately 22% rests with the top ten. Sequencing was performed on blood. These receptors were obtained from a human donor in good health.

This clonotype has a handful of counts. The chain is built from TRBV2 and TRBJ2-5, with a weak D call TRBD1 (5 bases). V was pared by 10 bases and J by 2 bases, with 14 bases between. The CDR3 contains 13 residues. CDR1 is SNHLY and CDR2 is FYNNEI in the germline V gene. The CDR3: CANTRTLQETQYF. CDR3 coding DNA: TGTGCCAACACCCGGACATTACAAGAGACCCAGTACTTC.

This chain links TRBV12-3 or TRBV12-4 with TRBJ1-1; 8 nucleotides line up with TRBD1. With 8 bases clipped from V and 5 bases from J, the junction kept 7 bases outside the gene matches. The CDR3 spans 13 residues. In DNA form, the CDR3 reads TGTGCCAGCGGAAGACAGGGGAGGACTGAAGCTTTCTTT. It translates to CASGRQGRTEAFF.

The J gene is TRBJ2-5, the V gene TRBV4-3, with 12 positions matching TRBD2. CDR3 length: 17 amino acids. V was clipped by 1 base and J by 5 bases; unmatched bases: 8. The germline V gene encodes CDR1 LGHNA and CDR2 YSLEER. The CDR3 coding sequence is TGCGCCAGCAGCCAAGGTTCTGGACTAGCGGGGATGGAGACCCAGTACTTC. The encoded protein is CASSQGSGLAGMETQYF.

This clonotype was observed a few times. Given a much more abundant clone one base away, this may be a read error. This rearrangement joins TRBV6-4 to TRBJ2-5, with 10 bases lining up with TRBD2. The CDR3 spans 14 residues. Germline V gives CDR1 MRHNA, CDR2 SNTAGT. The V gene end was trimmed by 3 bases and the J gene end by 11 bases; junction bases not matched to a gene: 9. CDR3 protein: CASSESGGANEQYF. For the CDR3, the DNA is TGTGCCAGCAGTGAGAGCGGGGGGGCCAATGAGCAGTACTTC.

This clonotype was seen only a few times. The V and J genes are TRBV5-1 and TRBJ1-1; D perhaps matches TRBD1 (5 bases). The CDR3 is 13 residues long. Trimming pared 4 bases from V and 5 bases from J, leaving 12 bases between. Germline V CDR1 and CDR2: SGHRS, YFSETQ. The CDR3 nucleotides read TGCGCCAGCAGCCCCAATCCAGGGACTGAAGCTTTCTTT. Translation gives CASSPNPGTEAFF.

This clonotype was detected a few times. CDR3 nucleotides: TGTGCCAGCACCCTTAGCGGGCAAGAGACCCAGTACTTC. This translates into CASTLSGQETQYF. The chain employs TRBV6-2 or TRBV6-3 and TRBJ2-5, with 7 bases lining up with TRBD2. The CDR3 covers 13 residues. The germline gives CDR1 MNHEY, CDR2 SVGEGT. V shed 7 bases, J shed 2 bases, and the junction held 4 bases outside the gene matches.

The genes are TRBV11-2 and TRBJ2-3; a weak D match, TRBD2 (5 bases). CDR1 is SGHAT, CDR2 FQNNGV, per germline. Trimming removed 5 bases at V and 4 bases at J, with 22 bases between. This CDR3 spans 17 amino acids. The CDR3 DNA sequence: TGTGCCAGCAGCCCTAAGTCGCCATCTAGCCACCCAGATACGCAGTATTTT. Residues: CASSPKSPSSHPDTQYF.

J is TRBJ1-4 and V is TRBV12-3 or TRBV12-4; TRBD1 might be the D (5 bases). The CDR3 extends over 12 amino acids. Trimming shortened V by 6 bases and J by 10 bases, and 12 bases separated the two germline ends. The CDR3 DNA follows: TGTGCCAGCAGCCAAGGAAGGGGAAAACTGTTTTTT. Residues: CASSQGRGKLFF.

With respect to this clonotype: The junction and the germline gene differ at one end; a read error may be behind it. The rearrangement links TRBV20-1 to TRBJ1-4; TRBD1 agrees at 9 bases. Germline V gene data show CDR1 as DFQATT and CDR2 as SNEGSKA (reference sequence). The CDR3 length is 15 residues. This chain's CDR3 is CGARDSGTGNEKLFF. CDR3 bases: TGCGGTGCTAGAGACTCCGGGACAGGGAACGAAAAACTGTTTTTT.

A word on this clonotype: A much bigger clone sits one base away, suggesting this may be a read error. This sequence joins TRBV6-5 and TRBJ1-1; D perhaps matches TRBD1 (6 bases). Germline V CDR1 and CDR2: MNHEY, SVGAGI. The CDR3 is 14 residues long. V lost 1 base, J lost 1 base, and 7 bases lay in between. The CDR3 loop reads CASSYWDKNTEAFF. CDR3 DNA: TGTGCCAGCAGTTACTGGGACAAGAACACTGAAGCTTTCTTT.

Only a few counts were recorded for this clonotype. The chain carries TRBV28 and TRBJ2-5; TRBD2 is a possible D gene (7 bases). V lost 4 bases and J 4 bases, leaving 16 bases between the germline ends. The CDR3 loop spans 15 amino acids. Germline-derived CDR1 and CDR2 are MDHEN and SYDVKM. In nucleotides, the CDR3 is TGTGCCAGCAGTTCTGGCTTGGGGGGGCGAGAGACCCAGTACTTC. This codes for CASSSGLGGRETQYF.

Notes on this clonotype: The germline gene is not matched at one end of the junction; a read error may be the cause. J is TRBJ1-1 and V is TRBV5-6; 7 bases match TRBD1. The CDR3 contains 13 residues. Germline V CDR1 and CDR2: SGHDT, YYEEEE. CDR3 DNA: TGTGCCGGCAGCATGGACAGGAGTACTGAAGCTTTCTTT. This gives the protein CAGSMDRSTEAFF.

V usage is TRBV11-1 and J usage is TRBJ2-5; possibly TRBD1 or TRBD2 for D (5 bases each). Germline values: CDR1 SGHAT, CDR2 FQDESV (reference sequence). V was trimmed by 0 bases and J by 2 bases, leaving 16 bases between them. The CDR3 spans 17 residues. In DNA, the CDR3 is TGTGCCAGCAGCTTAGCGCTGACGACAGAGGGACAAGAGACCCAGTACTTC. This gives the protein CASSLALTTEGQETQYF.

The J gene is TRBJ1-3, the V gene TRBV20-1; a weak D match, TRBD1 (6 bases). CDR3 length equals 14 residues. V lost 6 bases to trimming and J lost 1 base, with 13 bases between them. Germline assignment: CDR1 DFQATT and CDR2 SNEGSKA (reference sequence). CDR3 protein: CSAQDRLSGNTIYF. In DNA, the CDR3 is TGCAGTGCCCAAGACAGGTTGTCTGGAAACACCATATATTTT.

This clonotype was found once. Sequence at one end of the junction differs from germline and may be a read error. In DNA, the CDR3 is TGTGCCAGTAGGGGACTAGTCACAGATACGCGGTATTTT. It encodes CASRGLVTDTRYF. J is TRBJ2-3 and V is TRBV19, with 8 bases matching TRBD2. The germline CDR1 and CDR2 sequences are LNHDA and SQIVND (reference sequence). CDR3 length equals 13 residues.